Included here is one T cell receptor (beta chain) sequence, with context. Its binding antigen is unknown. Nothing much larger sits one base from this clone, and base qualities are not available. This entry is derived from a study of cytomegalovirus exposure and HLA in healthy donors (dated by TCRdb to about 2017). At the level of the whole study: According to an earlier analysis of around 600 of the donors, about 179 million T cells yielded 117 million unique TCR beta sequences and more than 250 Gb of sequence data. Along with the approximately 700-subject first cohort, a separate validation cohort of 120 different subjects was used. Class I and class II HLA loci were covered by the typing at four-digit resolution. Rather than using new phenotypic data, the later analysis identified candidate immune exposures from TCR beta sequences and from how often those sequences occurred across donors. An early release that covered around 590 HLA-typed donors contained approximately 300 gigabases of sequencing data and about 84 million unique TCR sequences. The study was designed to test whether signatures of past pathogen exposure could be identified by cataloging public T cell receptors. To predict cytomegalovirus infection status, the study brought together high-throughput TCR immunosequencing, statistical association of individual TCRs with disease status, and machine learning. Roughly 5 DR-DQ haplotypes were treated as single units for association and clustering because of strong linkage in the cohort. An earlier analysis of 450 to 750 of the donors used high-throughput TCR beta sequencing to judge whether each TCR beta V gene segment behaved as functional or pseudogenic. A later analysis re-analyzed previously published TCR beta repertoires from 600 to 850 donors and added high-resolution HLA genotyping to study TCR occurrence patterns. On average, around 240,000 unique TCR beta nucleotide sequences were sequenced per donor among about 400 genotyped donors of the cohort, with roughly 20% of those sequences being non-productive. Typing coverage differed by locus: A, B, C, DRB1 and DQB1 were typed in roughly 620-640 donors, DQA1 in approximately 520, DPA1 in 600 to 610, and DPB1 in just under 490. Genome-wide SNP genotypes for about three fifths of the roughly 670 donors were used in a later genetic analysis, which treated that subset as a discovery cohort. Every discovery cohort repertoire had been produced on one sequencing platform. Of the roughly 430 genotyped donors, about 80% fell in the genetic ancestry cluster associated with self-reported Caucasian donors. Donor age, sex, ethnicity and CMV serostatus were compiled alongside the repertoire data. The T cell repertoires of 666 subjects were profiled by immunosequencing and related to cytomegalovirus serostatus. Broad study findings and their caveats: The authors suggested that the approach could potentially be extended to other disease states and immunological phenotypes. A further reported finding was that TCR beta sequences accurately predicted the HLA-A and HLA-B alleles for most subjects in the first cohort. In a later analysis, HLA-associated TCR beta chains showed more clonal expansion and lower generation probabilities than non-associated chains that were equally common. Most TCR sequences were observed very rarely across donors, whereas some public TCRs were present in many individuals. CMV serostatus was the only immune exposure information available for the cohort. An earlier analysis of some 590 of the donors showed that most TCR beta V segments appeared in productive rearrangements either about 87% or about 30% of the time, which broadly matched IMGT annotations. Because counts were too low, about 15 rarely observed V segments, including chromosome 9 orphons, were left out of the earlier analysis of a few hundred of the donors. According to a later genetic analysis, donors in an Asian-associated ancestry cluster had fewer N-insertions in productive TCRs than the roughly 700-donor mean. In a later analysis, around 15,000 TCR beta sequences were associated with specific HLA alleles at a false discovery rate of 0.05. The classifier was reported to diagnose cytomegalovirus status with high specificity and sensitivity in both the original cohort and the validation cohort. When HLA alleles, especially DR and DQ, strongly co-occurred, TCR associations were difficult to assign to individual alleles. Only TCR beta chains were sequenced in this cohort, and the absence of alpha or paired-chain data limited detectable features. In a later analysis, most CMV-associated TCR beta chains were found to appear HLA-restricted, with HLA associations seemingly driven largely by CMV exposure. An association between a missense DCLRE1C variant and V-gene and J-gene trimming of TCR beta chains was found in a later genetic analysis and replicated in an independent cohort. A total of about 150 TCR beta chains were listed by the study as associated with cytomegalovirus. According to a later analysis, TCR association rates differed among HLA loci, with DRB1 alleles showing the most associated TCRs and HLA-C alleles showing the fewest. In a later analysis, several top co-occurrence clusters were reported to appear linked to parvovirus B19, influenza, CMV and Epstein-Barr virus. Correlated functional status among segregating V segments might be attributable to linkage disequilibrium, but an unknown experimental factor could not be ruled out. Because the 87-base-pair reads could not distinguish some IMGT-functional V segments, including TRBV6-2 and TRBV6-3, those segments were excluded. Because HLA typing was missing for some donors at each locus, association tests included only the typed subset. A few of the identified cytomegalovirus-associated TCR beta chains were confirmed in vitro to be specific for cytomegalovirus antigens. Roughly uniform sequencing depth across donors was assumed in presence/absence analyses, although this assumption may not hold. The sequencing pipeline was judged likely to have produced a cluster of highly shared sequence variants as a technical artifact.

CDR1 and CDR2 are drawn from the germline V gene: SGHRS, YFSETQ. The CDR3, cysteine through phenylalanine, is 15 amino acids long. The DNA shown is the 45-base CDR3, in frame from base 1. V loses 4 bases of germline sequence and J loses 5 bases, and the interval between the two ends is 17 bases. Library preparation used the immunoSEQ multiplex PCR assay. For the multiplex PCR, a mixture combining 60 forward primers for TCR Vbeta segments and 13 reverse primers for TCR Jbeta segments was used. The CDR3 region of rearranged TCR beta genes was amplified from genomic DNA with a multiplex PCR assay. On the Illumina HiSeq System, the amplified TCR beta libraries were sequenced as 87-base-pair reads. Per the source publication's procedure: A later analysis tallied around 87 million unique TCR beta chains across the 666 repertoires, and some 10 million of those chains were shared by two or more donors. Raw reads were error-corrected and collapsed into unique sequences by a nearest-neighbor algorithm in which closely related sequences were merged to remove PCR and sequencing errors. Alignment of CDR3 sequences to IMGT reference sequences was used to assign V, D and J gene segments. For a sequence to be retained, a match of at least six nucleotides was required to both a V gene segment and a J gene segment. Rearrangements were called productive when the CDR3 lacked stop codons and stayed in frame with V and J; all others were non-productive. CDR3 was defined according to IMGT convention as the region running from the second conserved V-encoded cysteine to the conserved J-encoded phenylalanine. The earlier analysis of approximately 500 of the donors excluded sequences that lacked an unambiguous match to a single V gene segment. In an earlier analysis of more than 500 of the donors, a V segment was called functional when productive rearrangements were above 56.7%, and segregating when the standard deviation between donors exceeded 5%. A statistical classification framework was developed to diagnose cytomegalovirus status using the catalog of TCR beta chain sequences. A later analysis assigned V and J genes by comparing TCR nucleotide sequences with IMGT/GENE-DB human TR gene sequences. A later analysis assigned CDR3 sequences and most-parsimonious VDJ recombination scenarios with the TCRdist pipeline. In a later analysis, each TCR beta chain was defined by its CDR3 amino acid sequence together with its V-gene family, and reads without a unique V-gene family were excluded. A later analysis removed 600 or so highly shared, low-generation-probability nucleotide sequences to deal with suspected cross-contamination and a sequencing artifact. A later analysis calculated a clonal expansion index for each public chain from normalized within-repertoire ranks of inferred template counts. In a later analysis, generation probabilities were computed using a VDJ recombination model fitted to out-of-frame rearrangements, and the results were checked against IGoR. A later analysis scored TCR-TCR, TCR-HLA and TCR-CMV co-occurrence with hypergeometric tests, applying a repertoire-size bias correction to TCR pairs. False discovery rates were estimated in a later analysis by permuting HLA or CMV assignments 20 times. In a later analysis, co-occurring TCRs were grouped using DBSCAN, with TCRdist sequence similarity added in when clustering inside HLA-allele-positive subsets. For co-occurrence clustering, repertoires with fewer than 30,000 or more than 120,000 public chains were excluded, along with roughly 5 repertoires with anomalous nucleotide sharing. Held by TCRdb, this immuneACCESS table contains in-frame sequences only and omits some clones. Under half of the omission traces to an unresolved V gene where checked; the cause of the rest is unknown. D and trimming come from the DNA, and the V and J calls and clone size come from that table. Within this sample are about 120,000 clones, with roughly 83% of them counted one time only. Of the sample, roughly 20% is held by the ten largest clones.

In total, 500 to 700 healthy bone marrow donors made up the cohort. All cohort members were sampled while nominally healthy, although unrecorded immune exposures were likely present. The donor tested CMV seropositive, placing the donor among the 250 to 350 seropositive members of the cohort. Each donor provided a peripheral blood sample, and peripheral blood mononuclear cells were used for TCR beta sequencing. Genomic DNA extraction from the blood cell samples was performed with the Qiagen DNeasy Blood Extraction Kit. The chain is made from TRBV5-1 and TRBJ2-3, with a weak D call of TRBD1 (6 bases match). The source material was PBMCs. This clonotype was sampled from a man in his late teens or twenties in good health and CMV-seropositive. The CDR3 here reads CASSAPQGSGDTQYF. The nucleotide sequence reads TGCGCCAGCAGCGCCCCCCAGGGGTCGGGAGATACGCAGTATTTT. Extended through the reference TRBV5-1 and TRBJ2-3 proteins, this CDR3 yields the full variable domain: KAGVTQTPRYLIKTRGQQVTLSCSPISGHRSVSWYQQTPGQGLQFLFEYFSETQRNKGNFPGRFSGRQFSNSRSEMNVSTLELGDSALYLCASSAPQGSGDTQYFGPGTRLTVL.